This T cell receptor beta chain appears in the sequencing data of a study of cytomegalovirus exposure and HLA in healthy donors. Study-wide points: A list of 150 to 200 TCR beta chains associated with cytomegalovirus was given.

Here immunoSEQ multiplex PCR was the method, and the copy in TCRdb shows in-frame clones only, minus some. This sample has under 140,000 clones, with roughly 88% found just once. About this clone: The antigen is not known.

The sequence was collected from a woman aged 30 to 39 in good health and CMV-seropositive. The sample consisted of PBMCs.

The CDR3: CASSPGGSYNEQFF. The CDR3, as DNA: TGTGCCAGCAGTCCCGGGGGTTCCTACAATGAGCAGTTCTTC. The chain combines TRBV6-6 with TRBJ2-1; a weak D match, TRBD2 (6 bases). V was shortened by 5 bases and J by 1 base, with 9 bases between the two germline ends. The germline gives CDR1 MNHNY, CDR2 SVGAGI (reference sequence). The CDR3 has 14 residues.